Below, 16 T cell receptor beta chains from the same sample are listed, as sequenced in a study of T cells in Graves' hyperthyroidism and ophthalmopathy. RNA transcripts were the template for amplifying TCR beta CDR3 regions. When the TCR CDR3 underwent first-round RT-PCR, the HTBI primer set was used. TCRdb re-called the multiplex PCR reads with MiXCR, one entry per CDR3 protein. The sample shows under 450,000 distinct CDR3 sequences, 15% to 19% of them seen only once. Sequenced input: blood. The receptors were gathered from a woman between 18 and 30 years old with Graves' hyperthyroidism.

This clonotype showed up many times. This rearrangement joins TRBV20-1 to TRBJ1-1; perhaps TRBD1 as D (5 bases). Germline V gene lookup returns CDR1 DFQATT and CDR2 SNEGSKA (reference sequence). The CDR3 has 13 amino acids. The V and J ends lost 0 bases and 3 bases respectively, with 8 bases between them. DNA of the CDR3: TGCAGTGCTAGAGATCAGGGAGACACTGAAGCTTTCTTT. This gives the protein CSARDQGDTEAFF.

A remark on this clonotype: A single base separates this from a much larger clone, so it may be a read error. In this CDR3 the conserved last residue, phenylalanine or tryptophan, is missing, so a read error is likely. The chain carries TRBV4-1 and TRBJ2-5, with 7 bases identical to TRBD1. V lost 8 bases to trimming and J lost 5 bases; unmatched junction nucleotides: 8. Looked up from germline, CDR1 is MGHRA and CDR2 is YSYEKL. There are 13 residues in the CDR3. The chain's CDR3 is CASCSTGWETQYS. The CDR3 DNA is TGCGCCAGCTGTTCGACAGGGTGGGAGACCCAGTACTCC.

This clonotype was detected ten times or more. The V call is TRBV6-2 or TRBV6-3, the J call TRBJ2-7, with TRBD1 matching 8 bases. Germline lookup yields CDR1 MNHEY and CDR2 SVGEGT. Trimming took 5 bases from V and 2 from J; bases not matched to a gene: 11. The CDR3 runs to 16 residues. The CDR3: CASSRGLGQGTYEQYF. Written as DNA, the CDR3 is TGTGCCAGCAGTCGGGGCCTAGGACAGGGCACCTACGAGCAGTACTTC.

This clonotype was seen many times. V gene TRBV24-1 combines with J gene TRBJ1-2; a weak D match, TRBD1 (6 bases). CDR1 and CDR2 (germline): KGHDR, SFDVKD. V lost 3 bases, J lost 4 bases, and 11 bases lay in between. This CDR3 region has 14 residues. The chain's CDR3 is CATSDPTGPYGYTF. DNA for the CDR3: TGTGCCACCAGTGATCCGACAGGTCCCTATGGCTACACCTTC.

This clonotype was seen repeatedly, ten times or more. The J gene is TRBJ2-5, the V gene TRBV18, with 7 bases matching TRBD1. J was trimmed by 5 bases and V by 2 bases; bases with no gene match: 8. CDR1 and CDR2 from the germline V gene are KGHSH and LQKENI. The CDR3 runs 15 residues. The CDR3 here is CASSPGRGQWETQYF. The DNA for the CDR3 is TGTGCCAGCTCACCAGGCAGGGGACAGTGGGAGACCCAGTACTTC.

This sequence joins TRBV20-1 and TRBJ2-5; D may be TRBD1 or TRBD2 (6 bases each). The CDR3 is made up of 14 amino acids. V was cut by 0 bases and J by 5 bases, with 13 bases left in between. Germline CDR1 is DFQATT and CDR2 is SNEGSKA (reference sequence). CDR3 nucleotide sequence: TGCAGTGCTAGAGATCCCAACGGGGGCGAGACCCAGTACTTC. This encodes CSARDPNGGETQYF.

This clonotype was counted ten times or more. V is TRBV2 and J is TRBJ2-1, with a weak D call TRBD2 (6 bases). CDR1 SNHLY and CDR2 FYNNEI come from the germline V gene. The ends were cut back, 8 bases at V and 7 bases at J, with 9 bases in the middle. The CDR3 has 11 residues. In DNA form, the CDR3 reads TGTGCCAGCGGGAGGAGAAATGAGCAGTTCTTC. This sequence encodes CASGRRNEQFF.

This clonotype occurred many times. The gene calls are TRBV12-3 or TRBV12-4 and TRBJ2-5; 9 bases map to TRBD1. The CDR3 length is 12 residues. V dropped 6 bases and J dropped 8; count of bases not matched to a gene: 4. CDR3 coding DNA: TGTGCCAGCAGCAGGGACAGGGCTACCCAGTACTTC. The encoded protein is CASSRDRATQYF.

This clonotype was detected ten times or more. The chain couples TRBV4-1 to TRBJ2-7; D not resolved. With 5 bases removed from V and 2 bases from J, the gap between germline ends came to 10 bases. This CDR3 region has 13 residues. Germline CDR1 reads MGHRA; CDR2 reads YSYEKL. Here the CDR3 DNA reads TGCGCCAGCAGCTCCCGGACGACCTACGAGCAGTACTTC. It encodes CASSSRTTYEQYF.

This clonotype appeared many times. The CDR3 sequence: CASSPPGVSHGYTF. CDR3 coding DNA: TGTGCCAGCAGCCCCCCAGGGGTTTCGCATGGCTACACCTTC. The chain couples TRBV11-2 to TRBJ1-2; D perhaps matches TRBD1 (6 bases). Per the germline V gene, CDR1 is SGHAT and CDR2 is FQNNGV. V was cut by 5 bases and J by 6 bases, with 16 bases left in between. This CDR3 comprises 14 residues.

This clonotype was seen at least ten times. The rearrangement uses TRBV19 and TRBJ1-2; perhaps TRBD1 as D (6 bases). CDR1 and CDR2 from the germline V gene are LNHDA and SQIVND (reference sequence). The CDR3 totals 13 residues. Trimming took off 8 bases at V and 8 bases at J, with 18 bases between the two ends. The CDR3 spells CASGGGPTAGYTF. CDR3 coding DNA: TGTGCCAGTGGTGGGGGGCCCACGGCGGGCTACACCTTC.

Concerning this clonotype itself: One junction end does not reproduce the germline sequence, and a read error may be involved. The chain combines TRBV9 with TRBJ2-7; TRBD2 matches 7 bases. The CDR3 runs 15 residues. The V gene's germline CDR1 is SGDLS and CDR2 YYNGEE. This CDR3 reads CASSPGQRGFYEQCF. CDR3 nucleotides: TGTGCCAGCAGCCCCGGCCAGCGGGGATTCTACGAGCAGTGCTTC.

This clonotype was recorded many times. The CDR3 DNA is TGTGCCAGCAGTGAATGGGCGGCCGTACGGAAGACCCAGTACTTC. Its protein product is CASSEWAAVRKTQYF. V and J are TRBV6-1 and TRBJ2-5; D not resolved. CDR3 length: 15 residues. V gave up 2 bases and J gave up 6 bases, with 16 bases separating them. Looked up from germline, CDR1 is MNHNS and CDR2 is SASEGT.

This clonotype was found once. This chain uses TRBV27 with TRBJ2-1, with 9 bases that match TRBD2. J lost 12 bases, V lost 2 bases, and 2 bases had no gene match. Germline-derived CDR1 and CDR2 are MNHEY and SMNVEV (reference sequence). The CDR3 has 12 residues. CDR3 in amino acids: CASSLRTSAQFF. CDR3 DNA sequence: TGTGCCAGCAGTTTAAGGACTAGCGCGCAGTTCTTC.

This clonotype was detected many times. V and J are TRBV11-3 and TRBJ1-1; 7 nucleotides align to TRBD1. Germline V CDR1 and CDR2: SGHNT, YENEEA. The CDR3 sequence is 13 residues long. With V trimmed by 6 bases and J by 8 bases, 9 bases remained unmatched. The CDR3 loop reads CASRFEVGGEAFF. The CDR3, as DNA: TGTGCCAGCAGGTTTGAGGTAGGGGGCGAAGCTTTCTTT.

This clonotype was found a few times. It may be a read error: a sequence one base away is much more abundant. A read error is likely, as this CDR3 ends without the conserved phenylalanine or tryptophan. The V gene is TRBV7-2, the J gene TRBJ2-7; D is perhaps TRBD1 (7 bases). The CDR3 runs to 13 residues. Germline CDR1 reads SGHTA; CDR2 reads FQGNSA. Trimming left V 4 bases short and J 3 bases short, with 10 bases between. CDR3 loop: CASSYRGGYEQYL. CDR3 nucleotide sequence: TGTGCCAGCAGCTACAGGGGAGGCTACGAGCAGTACCTC.